This TCR beta chain derives from a study of T cell repertoires in cytomegalovirus infection. At the level of the study: Based on public TCR beta signatures, there were indications of CMV infection and of a matching HLA type. Study outcomes and limitations: Clonotypes of TCR beta that were HLA-C-restricted and CMV-specific dominated the ex vivo response. CMV carriers with the relevant HLA were identified by cumulative public TCR beta family frequency.

The CDR3 has 13 residues. In germline, CDR1 is SGHTA, CDR2 FQGTGA. The V and J ends lost 4 bases and 5 bases respectively, with 11 bases between them. This clonotype was seen at least ten times. Its antigen is unknown. One entry per CDR3 protein, called by TCRdb with MiXCR from the reads. The sample has 250,000 to 300,000 distinct CDR3 sequences; roughly an eighth are singletons. Sequenced input: PBMCs. The V and J genes are TRBV7-3 and TRBJ1-1; possible D gene TRBD1, 5 bases. The TCR sequence derives from a human donor in good health (CMV status not recorded). Some clones in this sample may be carry-over from other donors' samples. The CDR3 region has the DNA TGTGCCAGCAGCTCGGGACCCGGGACTGAAGCTTTCTTT. Translated: CASSSGPGTEAFF.